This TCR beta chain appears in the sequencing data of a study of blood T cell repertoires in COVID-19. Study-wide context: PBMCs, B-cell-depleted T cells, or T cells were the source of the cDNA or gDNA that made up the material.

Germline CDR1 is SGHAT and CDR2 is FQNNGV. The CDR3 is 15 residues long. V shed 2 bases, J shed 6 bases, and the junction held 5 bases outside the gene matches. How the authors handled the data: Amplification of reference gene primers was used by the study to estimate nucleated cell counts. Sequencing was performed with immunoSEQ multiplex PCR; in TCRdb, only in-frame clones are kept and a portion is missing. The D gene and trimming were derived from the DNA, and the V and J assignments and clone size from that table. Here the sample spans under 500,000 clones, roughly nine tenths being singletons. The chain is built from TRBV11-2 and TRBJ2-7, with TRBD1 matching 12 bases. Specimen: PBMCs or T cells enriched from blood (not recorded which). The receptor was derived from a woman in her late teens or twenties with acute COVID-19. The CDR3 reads CASSLYGTGGVEQYF. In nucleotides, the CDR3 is TGTGCCAGCAGCTTATATGGGACAGGGGGCGTCGAGCAGTACTTC.